This T cell receptor beta chain is drawn from a study of a mutant IDH1 vaccine in newly diagnosed glioma. About this clone: Antigen unknown.

Findings of the study overall: Patients showed vaccine-induced immune responses at a rate of around 94%.

Using immunoSEQ multiplex PCR, the repertoire was profiled, and TCRdb retains in-frame clones only, with some absent. The table has about 94,000 clones, just under 90% seen once; the top ten hold over 0.7%. The CDR3 spans 16 residues. V was clipped by 6 bases and J by 8 bases; unmatched bases: 13. CDR1 is WSHSY and CDR2 is SAAADI in the germline V gene. Time point of the sample: week 47, end of study. The vaccine gave 300 ug of a 20-mer mutant IDH1 peptide subcutaneously per dose. There were new WHO grade 3 or 4 astrocytomas in the donors, and these were IDH1-mutant and ATRX-lost. J is TRBJ1-4 and V is TRBV10-2; 9 bases match TRBD1. The origin of this receptor is a woman aged 45-59 years with glioma. The sample here was PBMCs, taken from a glioma patient whose treatment included an IDH1 peptide vaccine. CDR3: CASSRGRTGEEEKLFF. The CDR3 DNA follows: TGCGCCAGCAGCCGGGGAAGGACAGGGGAGGAAGAAAAACTGTTTTTT.